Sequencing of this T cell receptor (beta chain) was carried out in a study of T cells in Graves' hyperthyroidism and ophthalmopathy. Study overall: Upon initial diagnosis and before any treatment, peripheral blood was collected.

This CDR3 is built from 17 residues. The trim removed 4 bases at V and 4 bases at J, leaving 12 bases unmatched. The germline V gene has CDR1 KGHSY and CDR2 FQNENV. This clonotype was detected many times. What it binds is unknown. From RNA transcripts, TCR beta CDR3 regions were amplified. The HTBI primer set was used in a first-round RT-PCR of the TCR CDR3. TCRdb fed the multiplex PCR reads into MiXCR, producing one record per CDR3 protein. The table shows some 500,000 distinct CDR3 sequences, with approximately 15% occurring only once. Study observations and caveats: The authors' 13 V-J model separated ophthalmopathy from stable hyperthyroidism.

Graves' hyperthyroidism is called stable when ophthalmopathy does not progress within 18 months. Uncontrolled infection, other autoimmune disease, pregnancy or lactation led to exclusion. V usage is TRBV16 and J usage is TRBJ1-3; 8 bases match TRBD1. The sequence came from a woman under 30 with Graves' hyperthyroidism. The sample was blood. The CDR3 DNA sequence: TGTGCCAGCAGCCCCTCGGGACAGGCCATTTCGGGAAACACCATATATTTT. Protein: CASSPSGQAISGNTIYF. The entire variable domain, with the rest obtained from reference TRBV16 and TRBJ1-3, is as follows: GEEVAQTPKHLVRGEGQKAKLYCAPIKGHSYVFWYQQVLKNEFKFLISFQNENVFDETGMPKERFSAKCLPNSPCSLEIQATKLEDSAVYFCASSPSGQAISGNTIYFGEGSWLTVV.